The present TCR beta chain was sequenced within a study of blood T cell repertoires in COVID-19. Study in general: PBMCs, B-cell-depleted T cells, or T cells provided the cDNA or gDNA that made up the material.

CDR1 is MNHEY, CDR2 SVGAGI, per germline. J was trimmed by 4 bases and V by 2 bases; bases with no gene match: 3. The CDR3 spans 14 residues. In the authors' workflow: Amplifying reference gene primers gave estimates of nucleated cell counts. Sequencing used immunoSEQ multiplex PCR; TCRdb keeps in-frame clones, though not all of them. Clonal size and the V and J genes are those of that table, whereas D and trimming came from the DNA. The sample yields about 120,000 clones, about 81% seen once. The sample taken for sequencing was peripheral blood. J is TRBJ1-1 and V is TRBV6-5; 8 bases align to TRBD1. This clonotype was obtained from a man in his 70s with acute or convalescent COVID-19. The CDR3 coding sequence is TGTGCCAGCAGTTACCCCGGACAGGGCACTGAAGCTTTCTTT. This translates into CASSYPGQGTEAFF.